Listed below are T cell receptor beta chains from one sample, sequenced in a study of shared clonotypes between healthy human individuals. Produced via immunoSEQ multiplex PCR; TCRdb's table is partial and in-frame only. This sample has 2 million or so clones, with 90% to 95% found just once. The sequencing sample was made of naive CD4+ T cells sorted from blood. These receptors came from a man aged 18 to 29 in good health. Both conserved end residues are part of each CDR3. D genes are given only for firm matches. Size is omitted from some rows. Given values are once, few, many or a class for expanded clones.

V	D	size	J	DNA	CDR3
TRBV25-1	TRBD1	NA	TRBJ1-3	TGTGCCAGCAGCCGGGGACAGGTCAACTCTGGAAACACCATATATTTT	CASSRGQVNSGNTIYF
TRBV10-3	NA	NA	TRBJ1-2	TGTGCCATCAGGCCAGGGGAAGGCTATGGCTACACCTTC	CAIRPGEGYGYTF
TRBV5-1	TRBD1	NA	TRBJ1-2	TGCGCCAGCAGCCCCCGGGACAGCCTTATCGGGAGCTACACCTTC	CASSPRDSLIGSYTF
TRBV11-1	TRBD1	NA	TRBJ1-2	TGTGCCAGCAGCTCCCGGCCCCGGGACAGCTATGGCTACACCTTC	CASSSRPRDSYGYTF
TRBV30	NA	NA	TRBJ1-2	TGTGCCTGGAGTCCCTCCAGCTATGGCTACACCTTC	CAWSPSSYGYTF
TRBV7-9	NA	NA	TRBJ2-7	TGTGCCAGCAGCCGAGAAGGACATTCTTCCTACGAGCAGTACTTC	CASSREGHSSYEQYF
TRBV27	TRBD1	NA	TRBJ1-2	TGTGCCAGCAGTTTATTCCATGGGACAGGGGGTCACGAGACCTTC	CASSLFHGTGGHETF
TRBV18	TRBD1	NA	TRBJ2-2	TGTGCCAGCTCACCTGACAGGGGGTACACCGGGGAGCTGTTTTTT	CASSPDRGYTGELFF
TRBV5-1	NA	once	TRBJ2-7	TGCGCCAGCAGTCTAGTTCCAGGGAGCTCCTACGAGCAGTACTTC	CASSLVPGSSYEQYF
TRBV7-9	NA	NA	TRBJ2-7	TGTGCCAGCAGCTCAGGGGCGGGACAGAGATACGAGCAGTACTTC	CASSSGAGQRYEQYF
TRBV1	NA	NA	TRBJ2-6	TGCACCAGCAGCCAAGGAGAGGGGCACTCTGGGGCCAACGTCCTGACTTTC	CTSSQGEGHSGANVLTF
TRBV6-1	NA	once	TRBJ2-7	TGTGCCAGCAGGCAACACACCTACGAGCAGTACTTC	CASRQHTYEQYF
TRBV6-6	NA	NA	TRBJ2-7	TGTGCCAGCAGCCGGGGGACCCTCGAAATTTGGAACTTC	CASSRGTLEIWNF
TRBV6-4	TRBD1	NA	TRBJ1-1	TGTGCCAGCAGTGGCCAAACCGGGACAGCTAACACTGAAGCTTTCTTT	CASSGQTGTANTEAFF
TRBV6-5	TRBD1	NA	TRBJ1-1	TGTGCCAGCAGTCAAACAGGGGGAAACACTGAAGCTTTCTTT	CASSQTGGNTEAFF
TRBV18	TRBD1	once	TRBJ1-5	TGTGCCAGCTCACCAAAGACAGGGGAAAATCAGCCCCAGCATTTT	CASSPKTGENQPQHF
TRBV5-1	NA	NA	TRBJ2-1	TGCGCCAGCAGCTTCGGATCTAACAATAACAATGAGCAGTTCTTC	CASSFGSNNNNEQFF
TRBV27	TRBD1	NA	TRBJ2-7	TGTGCCAGCAGTTTCTTCGGGACAGGGGGTGAGCAGTACTTC	CASSFFGTGGEQYF
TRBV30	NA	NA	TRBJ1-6	TGTGCCTGGAGTGTACCTGACAGAGGCTATAATTCACCCCTCCACTTT	CAWSVPDRGYNSPLHF
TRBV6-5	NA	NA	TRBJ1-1	TGTGCCAGCAGTTACTCATGGGCTCAGAACACTGAAGCTTTCTTT	CASSYSWAQNTEAFF
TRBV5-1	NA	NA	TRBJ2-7	TGCGCCAGCAGCTTGGCCGCAGGCTACGAGCAGTACTTC	CASSLAAGYEQYF
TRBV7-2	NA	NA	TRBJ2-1	TGTGCCAGCAGCTTAACCACATTTGAGCAGTTCTTC	CASSLTTFEQFF
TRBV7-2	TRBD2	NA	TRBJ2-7	TGTGCCAGCAGCCTCCTGGGGCGGGGGACCTACGAGCAGTACTTC	CASSLLGRGTYEQYF
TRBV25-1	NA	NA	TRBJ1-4	TGTGCCAGCAGTGAGTCGGGATGGGTCGAAAAACTGTTTTTT	CASSESGWVEKLFF
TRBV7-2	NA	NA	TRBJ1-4	TGTGCCAGCAGCCCCATGCGGGGGGTAAGGGAAAAACTGTTTTTT	CASSPMRGVREKLFF
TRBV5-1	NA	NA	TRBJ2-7	TGCGCCAGCCGGACGGAAACCTACGAGCAGTACTTC	CASRTETYEQYF
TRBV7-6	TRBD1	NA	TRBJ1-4	TGTGCCAGCAGCCCTTTACCGGGACAGGGTGGTGAAAAACTGTTTTTT	CASSPLPGQGGEKLFF
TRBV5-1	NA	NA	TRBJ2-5	TGCGCCAGCAGCTTGGCCAATAGGGGGCAAGAGACCCAGTACTTC	CASSLANRGQETQYF
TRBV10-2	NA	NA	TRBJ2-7	TGCGCCAGCAGTGAGCCACAGGGAGAGCAGTACTTC	CASSEPQGEQYF
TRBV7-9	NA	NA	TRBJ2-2	TGTGCCAGCAGTGCGTCGATTGGGGGCACCGGGGAGCTGTTTTTT	CASSASIGGTGELFF
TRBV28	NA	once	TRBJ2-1	TGTGCCAGCAGCCCTCGGCCAGCCTACAATGAGCAGTTCTTC	CASSPRPAYNEQFF
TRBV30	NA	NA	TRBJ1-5	TGTGCCTCCGGTGGGGGGGCTGGACAGCCCCAGCATTTT	CASGGGAGQPQHF
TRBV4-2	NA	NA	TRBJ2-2	TGTGCCAGCAGCTTGGAGGGAGGTAACAGGGGGGAGCTGTTTTTT	CASSLEGGNRGELFF
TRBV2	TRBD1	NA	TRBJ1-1	TGTGCCACCCGGGGACAGCCGAACACTGAAGCTTTCTTT	CATRGQPNTEAFF
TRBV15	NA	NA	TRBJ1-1	TGTGCCACCAGCAGGGCCGGGGGTACTGAAGCTTTCTTT	CATSRAGGTEAFF
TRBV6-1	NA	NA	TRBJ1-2	TGTGCCAGCAGTGAACAGGGCGGGTACTATGGCTACACCTTC	CASSEQGGYYGYTF
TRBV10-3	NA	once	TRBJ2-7	TGTGCCACCAGGGGAAGAAGGTCCGACGAGCAGTACTTC	CATRGRRSDEQYF
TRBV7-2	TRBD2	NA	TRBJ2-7	TGTGCCAGCAGCTTGAGGGGACTAGCCGATTCCTACGAGCAGTACTTC	CASSLRGLADSYEQYF
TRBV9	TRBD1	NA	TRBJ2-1	TGTGCCAGCAGCGTAGACATGGGACAGGCTAACAATGAGCAGTTCTTC	CASSVDMGQANNEQFF
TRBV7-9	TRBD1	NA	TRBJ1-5	TGTGCCAGCAGCTTAGAACAGGGGGAGGCCCAGCATTTT	CASSLEQGEAQHF
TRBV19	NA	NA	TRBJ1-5	TGTGCCAGTAGTATGGAGCCGTTTCTTGGAGGAGGCAATCAGCCCCAGCATTTT	CASSMEPFLGGGNQPQHF
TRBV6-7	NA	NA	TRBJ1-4	TGTGCCAGCAGTTACCTCCGGGACCTCAAGGTGGGTGAAAAACTGTTTTTT	CASSYLRDLKVGEKLFF
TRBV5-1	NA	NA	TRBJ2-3	TGCGCCAGCAGCTTACTAGGTAGCACAGATACGCAGTATTTT	CASSLLGSTDTQYF
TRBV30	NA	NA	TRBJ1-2	TGTGCCGGAGGGGGGGAGATCGACTATGGCTACACCTTC	CAGGGEIDYGYTF
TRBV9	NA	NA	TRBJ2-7	TGTGCCAGCAGCGTAGGGTCCTTCTCCGAGCAGTACTTC	CASSVGSFSEQYF